This is a list of T cell receptor beta chains from one sample in a study of beta chain features in type 1 diabetes. Repertoires were generated with immunoSEQ multiplex PCR, while TCRdb's copy carries only in-frame clones and drops some. This sample has about 260,000 clones, with over 65% found just once. Sequencing input: naive CD4+ T cells from blood. The receptors were sampled from a young man in good health. Both conserved end residues are part of each CDR3. Each record gives: clone size, V gene, D gene, J gene, CDR3 protein, CDR3 DNA. D genes are given only for firm matches. Where a row states a size, it is once, few, many or the class of an expanded clone; other rows omit it.

NA	TRBV28	NA	TRBJ2-3	CASSSPGSYADTQYF	TGTGCCAGCAGTTCCCCCGGGAGCTACGCAGATACGCAGTATTTT
NA	TRBV10-3	TRBD1	TRBJ2-5	CAISGTGLGETQYF	TGTGCCATCAGTGGGACAGGGCTTGGCGAGACCCAGTACTTC
few	TRBV5-4	NA	TRBJ1-4	CASSSGRINEKLFF	TGTGCCAGCAGCTCGGGACGGATTAATGAAAAACTGTTTTTT
NA	TRBV15	TRBD1	TRBJ1-1	CATSREGQGFTEAFF	TGTGCCACCAGCAGAGAGGGACAGGGTTTCACTGAAGCTTTCTTT
NA	TRBV30	NA	TRBJ1-1	CAWRGAGNTEAFF	TGTGCCTGGAGGGGGGCAGGAAACACTGAAGCTTTCTTT
NA	TRBV9	TRBD1	TRBJ2-7	CASSPWDSPPYEQYF	TGTGCCAGCAGCCCCTGGGACAGCCCACCGTACGAGCAGTACTTC
NA	TRBV5-1	NA	TRBJ2-1	CASSLGGPGNEQFF	TGCGCCAGCAGCTTAGGGGGGCCGGGCAATGAGCAGTTCTTC
NA	TRBV9	NA	TRBJ1-5	CASSVGWQGNQPQHF	TGTGCCAGCAGCGTAGGATGGCAGGGGAATCAGCCCCAGCATTTT
NA	TRBV30	TRBD1	TRBJ1-2	CAWSVHGDSGYTF	TGTGCCTGGAGTGTACATGGGGACAGTGGCTACACCTTC
NA	TRBV30	NA	TRBJ1-1	CAWSVLGITEAFF	TGTGCCTGGAGTGTACTGGGTATCACTGAAGCTTTCTTT
NA	TRBV7-2	NA	TRBJ2-2	CASSLVGGTNTGELFF	TGTGCCAGCAGCTTAGTTGGCGGAACGAACACCGGGGAGCTGTTTTTT
few	TRBV30	NA	TRBJ2-1	CAWSITNEQFF	TGTGCCTGGAGTATAACAAATGAGCAGTTCTTC
NA	TRBV7-9	TRBD1	TRBJ2-3	CASSDRQGEADTQYF	TGTGCCAGCAGCGATAGACAGGGGGAGGCAGATACGCAGTATTTT
NA	TRBV30	NA	TRBJ1-2	CAWSVLEGILYGYTF	TGTGCCTGGAGTGTACTTGAGGGGATCCTCTATGGCTACACCTTC
NA	TRBV7-2	NA	TRBJ2-5	CASTIQGSRETQYF	TGTGCCAGCACCATACAAGGGAGCAGAGAGACCCAGTACTTC
NA	TRBV30	NA	TRBJ1-2	CAWSLGGIYGYTF	TGTGCCTGGAGTCTAGGGGGTATCTATGGCTACACCTTC
NA	TRBV30	NA	TRBJ2-4	CAWDLAKNIQYF	TGTGCCTGGGATCTAGCCAAAAACATTCAGTACTTC
NA	TRBV30	NA	TRBJ2-3	CAWSGARGGDTQYF	TGTGCCTGGAGTGGAGCGCGGGGCGGTGATACGCAGTATTTT
NA	TRBV7-2	TRBD2	TRBJ2-3	CASTFSGRQGDTQYF	TGTGCCAGCACCTTTAGCGGGAGGCAAGGAGATACGCAGTATTTT
once	TRBV7-2	TRBD2	TRBJ2-3	CASSLDGRDTDTQYF	TGTGCCAGCAGCTTAGACGGGAGGGACACAGATACGCAGTATTTT
NA	TRBV5-6	NA	TRBJ2-3	CASSFARLLSQDTQYF	TGTGCCAGCAGCTTCGCCAGGCTCCTCTCACAAGATACGCAGTATTTT
few	TRBV29-1	NA	TRBJ2-5	CSVYQTSFPPQETQYF	TGCAGCGTTTATCAAACGAGTTTTCCCCCTCAAGAGACCCAGTACTTC
few	TRBV10-3	NA	TRBJ1-5	CAISPGGFNQPQHF	TGTGCCATCAGTCCCGGGGGCTTCAATCAGCCCCAGCATTTT
NA	TRBV6-6	NA	TRBJ1-1	CASSPDGEAFF	TGTGCCAGCAGTCCGGACGGTGAAGCTTTCTTT
once	TRBV30	TRBD1	TRBJ1-2	CAWSLGTGYGYTF	TGTGCCTGGAGTTTGGGGACAGGGTATGGCTACACCTTC
NA	TRBV7-2	NA	TRBJ2-3	CASTRLGRDTQYF	TGTGCCAGCACCCGACTGGGTAGGGATACGCAGTATTTT
NA	TRBV30	TRBD1	TRBJ2-5	CAWRGQGVKTQYF	TGTGCCTGGAGGGGCCAGGGGGTAAAGACCCAGTACTTC
few	TRBV27	TRBD2	TRBJ2-1	CASSQRLAGRYNEQFF	TGTGCCAGCAGTCAACGACTAGCGGGAAGGTACAATGAGCAGTTCTTC
few	TRBV29-1	NA	TRBJ2-1	CSVQGSYNEQFF	TGCAGCGTCCAGGGCTCCTACAATGAGCAGTTCTTC
once	TRBV10-2	NA	TRBJ2-5	CASSEQETQYF	TGCGCCAGCAGTGAGCAAGAGACCCAGTACTTC
once	TRBV9	NA	TRBJ2-7	CASSVVPEGEQYF	TGTGCCAGCAGCGTAGTCCCGGAGGGCGAGCAGTACTTC
NA	TRBV7-9	NA	TRBJ1-2	CASSLNYGYTF	TGTGCCAGCAGCTTAAACTATGGCTACACCTTC
NA	TRBV19	NA	TRBJ2-3	CASSIGPSTDTQYF	TGTGCCAGTAGTATAGGTCCTAGCACAGATACGCAGTATTTT
NA	TRBV19	TRBD1	TRBJ2-7	CASSSPGGEQYF	TGTGCCAGTAGTAGCCCAGGGGGCGAGCAGTACTTC
NA	TRBV30	NA	TRBJ2-5	CAWSDGDRETQYF	TGTGCCTGGAGCGATGGTGACAGAGAGACCCAGTACTTC
few	TRBV9	NA	TRBJ2-5	CASSVGRGGETQYF	TGTGCCAGCAGCGTAGGGAGGGGCGGAGAGACCCAGTACTTC
NA	TRBV18	NA	TRBJ2-1	CATRDSSYNEQFF	TGTGCCACCCGCGACAGCTCCTACAATGAGCAGTTCTTC
NA	TRBV10-3	TRBD1	TRBJ1-2	CAIPGQGANYGYTF	TGTGCCATCCCGGGACAGGGGGCTAACTATGGCTACACCTTC
once	TRBV6-6	NA	TRBJ2-4	CASRGVDFDKNIQYF	TGTGCCAGCAGGGGGGTAGACTTTGACAAAAACATTCAGTACTTC
NA	TRBV9	TRBD1	TRBJ1-2	CASSFRPGQVYGYTF	TGTGCCAGCAGCTTCCGCCCGGGACAGGTCTATGGCTACACCTTC
once	TRBV9	TRBD1	TRBJ2-7	CASSPLGTGAEQYF	TGTGCCAGCAGCCCACTCGGGACAGGGGCCGAGCAGTACTTC
once	TRBV6-6	NA	TRBJ2-2	CASKGGGELFF	TGTGCCAGCAAAGGGGGCGGGGAGCTGTTTTTT
NA	TRBV30	NA	TRBJ2-5	CAWGDQGETQYF	TGTGCCTGGGGCGACCAGGGTGAGACCCAGTACTTC